This T cell receptor beta chain comes out of a study of blood T cells in healthy people across ages. Broader study findings: Unknown CMV status may confound age-related changes in expanded clones. Per million T cells, the diversity of TCR beta decreased roughly linearly as age advanced.

About this clonotype: Antigen: not known.

Primers used in a second PCR of roughly 6 to 12 cycles were a sample-barcoded 5' primer and a J-beta primer mix. Paired-end reads containing CDR3 totaled no fewer than 2.5 million for each sample. In TCRdb, the 5' RACE reads were re-called with MiXCR into one record per CDR3 protein. The repertoire holds some 700,000 distinct CDR3 sequences, about 40% seen once, with 20% to 25% in the top ten. This receptor was identified in a woman aged 55-70 years in good health. The sample comprised blood.

The CDR3 DNA is TGCAGTGCTAGATGGGGGATTAGCAATCAGCCCCAGCATTTT. It codes for CSARWGISNQPQHF. The chain combines TRBV20-1 with TRBJ1-5; weak D call: TRBD1 (5 bases). Germline values: CDR1 DFQATT, CDR2 SNEGSKA (reference sequence). The CDR3 consists of 14 residues. Trimming left V 2 bases short and J 0 bases short, with 8 bases between.